The T cell receptor beta chain described here comes from a study of shared clonotypes between healthy human individuals. General study points: The study's rarefaction showed incomplete sorted-subset sequencing despite large depth.

Per the germline V gene, CDR1 is LNHNV and CDR2 is YYDKDF (reference sequence). V lost 3 bases, J lost 4 bases, and 24 bases lay in between. This CDR3 region has 18 residues. Genomic DNA from each subset was divided evenly over several immunoSEQ plates. The repertoire was sequenced with immunoSEQ multiplex PCR; TCRdb's copy has only in-frame clones and lacks some. Found here are around 2.5 million clones, 93% of them singletons; the top ten hold 0.36%. The split of CD4+ cells yielded CD45RA+ naive and CD45RA-negative memory subsets. Note on this clone: Its antigen is as yet unknown.

What was sequenced was naive CD4+ T cells from PBMCs. The sample's subset: CD45RA+ positively selected. The chain links TRBV15 to TRBJ2-5; tentative D call: TRBD2 (10 bases). The receptor was derived from a man in his late teens or twenties in good health. Some clones in this sample may be carry-over from other donors' samples. In nucleotides, the CDR3 is TGTGCCACCAGCAGGGGGGGAACTAGCGGGACAGGGAGAGAGACCCAGTACTTC. Protein product: CATSRGGTSGTGRETQYF.